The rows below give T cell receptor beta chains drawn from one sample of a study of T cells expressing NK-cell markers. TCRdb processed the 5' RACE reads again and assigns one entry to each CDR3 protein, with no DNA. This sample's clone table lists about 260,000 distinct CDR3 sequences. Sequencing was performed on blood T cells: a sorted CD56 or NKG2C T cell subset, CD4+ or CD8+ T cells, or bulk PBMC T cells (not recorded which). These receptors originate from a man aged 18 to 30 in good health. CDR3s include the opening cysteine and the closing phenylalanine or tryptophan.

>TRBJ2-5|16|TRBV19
CASSPLAGGPQETQYF
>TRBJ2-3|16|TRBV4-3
CASSQGKGRGIDTQYF
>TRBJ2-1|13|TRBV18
CASSPASRNEQFF
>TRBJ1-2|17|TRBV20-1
CSARDVGQGAPGYGYTF
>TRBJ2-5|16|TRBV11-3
CASSLDRTGHVETQYF
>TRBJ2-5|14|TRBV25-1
CASSRDNYLQTQYF
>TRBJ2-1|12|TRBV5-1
CASSLTGSSKFF
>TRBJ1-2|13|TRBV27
CASSTTGPGGYTF
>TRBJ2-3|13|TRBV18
CASDRELSDTQYF
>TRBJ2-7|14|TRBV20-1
CSAYSGRSSYEQYF
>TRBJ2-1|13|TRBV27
CASSLTLDGEQFF
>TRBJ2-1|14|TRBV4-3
CASSQDRGFNEQFF
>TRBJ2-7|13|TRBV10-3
CAISVMGQNEQYF
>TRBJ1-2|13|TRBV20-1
CSARGGTLYGYTF
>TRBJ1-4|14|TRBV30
CAWNTGAALAGLFF
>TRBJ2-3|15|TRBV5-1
CASSLSDTRTDTQYF
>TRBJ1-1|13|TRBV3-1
CASSRLQNTEAFF
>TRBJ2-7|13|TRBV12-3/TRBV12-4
CASSLNGMGEQYF
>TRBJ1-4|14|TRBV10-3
CAISGTAVPKKLFF
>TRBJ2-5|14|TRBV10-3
CAARNSQGVETQYF
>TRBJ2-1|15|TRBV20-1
CSVGGRADPMNEQFF
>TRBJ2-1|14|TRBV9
CASSDYGPYNEQFF
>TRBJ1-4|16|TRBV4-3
CASSHGRIDHNEKLFF
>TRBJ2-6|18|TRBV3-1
CASSQHPGQSSGANVLTF
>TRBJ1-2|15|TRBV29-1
CSVEVGEGSGYGYTF
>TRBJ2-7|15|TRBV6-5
CASSYNRGATYEQYF
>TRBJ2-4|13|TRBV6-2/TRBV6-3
CASSPDGKNIQYF
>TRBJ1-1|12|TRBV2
CASSDGQGEAFF
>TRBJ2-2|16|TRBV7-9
CASSLALAGNTGELFF
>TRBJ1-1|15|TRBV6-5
CASSSGGSVDTEAFF
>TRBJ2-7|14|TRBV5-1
CASSLGPLRDEQYF
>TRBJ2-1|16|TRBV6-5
CASSYSGLSPYNEQFF
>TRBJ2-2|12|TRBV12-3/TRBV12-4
CASRQGGGELFF
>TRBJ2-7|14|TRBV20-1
CSADVTSGKREQYF
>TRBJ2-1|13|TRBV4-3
CASSRNRDNEQFF
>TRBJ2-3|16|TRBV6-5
CASSSPSLWGTDTQYF
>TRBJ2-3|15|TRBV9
CASSPQRVGTDTQYF
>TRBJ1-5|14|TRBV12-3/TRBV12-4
CASSPNRGWQPQHF
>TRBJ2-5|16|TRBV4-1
CASSQTPIGVRETQYF
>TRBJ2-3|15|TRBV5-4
CASSLTSGEFSTQYF
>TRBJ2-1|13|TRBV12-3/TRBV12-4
CASSLKASNEQFF
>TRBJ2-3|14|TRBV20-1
CSARGMDGIDTQYF